Listed here is a single T cell receptor beta chain. This sample is drawn from a study of blood T cell repertoires in COVID-19. The CDR3 length is 16 residues. Germline V CDR1 and CDR2: KGHDR, SFDVKD. The J segment lost 3 bases and the V segment lost 2 bases, leaving 4 bases of the junction unmatched. Clones were read by immunoSEQ multiplex PCR, and TCRdb kept only the in-frame ones, dropping some. Counted here are roughly 130,000 clones, 84% occurring once; the ten biggest clones make up approximately 12%. The V gene is TRBV24-1, the J gene TRBJ1-3, with 9 nucleotides matching TRBD1. The clonotype was recovered from a woman between 55 and 75 years old with acute or convalescent COVID-19. What was sequenced was peripheral blood. CDR3 DNA sequence: TGTGCCACCAGTGATTCGGGACAGGGTTTTGGAAACACCATATATTTT. Amino acid sequence: CATSDSGQGFGNTIYF.